This note documents a single T cell receptor beta chain sequence. Its matching antigen is unknown. The data were obtained in a study of OX40 agonist ivuxolimab in advanced cancers. Overall study context: Cohort: roughly 80% men, mean age about 62, aged roughly 23 to 79. Broader study findings: Expansion of clones was among the lowest in partial responders at 0.1-3.0 mg/kg.

The protocol was immunoSEQ multiplex PCR, while the TCRdb copy is restricted to in-frame clones and leaves out a portion. Altogether over 100,000 clones are present, about 92% being singletons, with the ten largest covering roughly 1%. CDR1 and CDR2 from the germline V gene are MNHEY and SVGAGI. J was trimmed by 5 bases and V by 5 bases; bases with no gene match: 7. The CDR3 is 15 amino acids. The source of this sequence is an adult with an advanced solid tumor such as melanoma, head and neck, liver or kidney cancer. The genes are TRBV6-5 and TRBJ1-5; 9 nucleotides align to TRBD1. The sequencing used CD4+ or CD8+ T cells sorted from blood, collected in a trial of the OX40 agonist ivuxolimab. In nucleotides, the CDR3 is TGTGCCAGCAGTCGAGAGGGACAGGGCCATCAGCCCCAGCATTTT. This gives the protein CASSREGQGHQPQHF.